This T cell receptor beta chain was found in a study of response to subunit inactivated influenza vaccine. About this clonotype: Its antigen is unidentified.

Study-wide findings and caveats: Each seasonal influenza vaccination, the authors suggested, recruits few new T cells.

TCRdb used MiXCR to reprocess the RT-PCR reads, holding one entry per CDR3 protein. Altogether about 620,000 distinct CDR3 sequences are present, approximately 10% being singletons, with the ten largest covering about a tenth. V gave up 1 base and J gave up 6 bases; unmatched junction bases: 9. Germline V lookup: CDR1 KGHSH, CDR2 LQKENI. The CDR3 loop spans 15 amino acids. The origin of this receptor is a man aged 45-65 years who received an inactivated influenza vaccine. Sequences were derived from PBMCs from blood, sampled on the day of vaccination. This chain connects TRBV18 to TRBJ2-7; 7 nucleotides align to TRBD1. The chain's CDR3 is CASSPRQGPPAEQYF. CDR3 DNA sequence: TGTGCCAGCTCACCACGACAGGGCCCTCCGGCCGAGCAGTACTTC.